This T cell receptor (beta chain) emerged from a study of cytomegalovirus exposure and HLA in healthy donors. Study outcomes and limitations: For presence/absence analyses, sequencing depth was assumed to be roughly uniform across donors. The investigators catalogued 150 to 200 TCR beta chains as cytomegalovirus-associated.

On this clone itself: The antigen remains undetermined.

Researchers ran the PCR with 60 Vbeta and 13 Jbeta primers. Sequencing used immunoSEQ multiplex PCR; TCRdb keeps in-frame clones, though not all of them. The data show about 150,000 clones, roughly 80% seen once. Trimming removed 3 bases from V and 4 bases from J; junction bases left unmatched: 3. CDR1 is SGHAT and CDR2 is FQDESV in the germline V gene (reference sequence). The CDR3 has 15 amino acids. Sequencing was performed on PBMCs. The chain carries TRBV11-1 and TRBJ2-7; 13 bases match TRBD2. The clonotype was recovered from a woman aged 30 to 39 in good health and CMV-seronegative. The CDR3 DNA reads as TGTGCCAGCAGCTTCGGACTAGCGGGAGATTACGAGCAGTACTTC. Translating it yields CASSFGLAGDYEQYF.